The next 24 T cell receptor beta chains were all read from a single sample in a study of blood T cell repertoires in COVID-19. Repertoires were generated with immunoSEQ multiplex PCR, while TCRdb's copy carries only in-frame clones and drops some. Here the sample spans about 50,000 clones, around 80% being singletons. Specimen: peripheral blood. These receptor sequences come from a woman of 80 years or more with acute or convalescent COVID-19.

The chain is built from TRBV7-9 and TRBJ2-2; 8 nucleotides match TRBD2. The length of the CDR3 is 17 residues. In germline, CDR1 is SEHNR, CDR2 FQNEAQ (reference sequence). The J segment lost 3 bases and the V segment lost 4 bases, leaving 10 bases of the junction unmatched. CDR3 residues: CASSSPAGGPDTGELFF. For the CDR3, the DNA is TGTGCCAGCAGCTCGCCCGCGGGGGGCCCCGACACCGGGGAGCTGTTTTTT.

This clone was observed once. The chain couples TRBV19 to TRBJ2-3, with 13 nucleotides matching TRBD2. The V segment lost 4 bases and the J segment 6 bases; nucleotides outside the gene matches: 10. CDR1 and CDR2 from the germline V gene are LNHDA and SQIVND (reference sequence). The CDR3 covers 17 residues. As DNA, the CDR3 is TGTGCCAGTAGTACCCCGGGACTAGCGGGAATAGCGGATACGCAGTATTTT. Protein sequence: CASSTPGLAGIADTQYF.

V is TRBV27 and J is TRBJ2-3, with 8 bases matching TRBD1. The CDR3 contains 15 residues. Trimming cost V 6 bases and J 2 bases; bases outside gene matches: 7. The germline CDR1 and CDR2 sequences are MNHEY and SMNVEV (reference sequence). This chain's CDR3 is CASSSDRGNTDTQYF. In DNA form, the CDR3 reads TGTGCCAGCAGCTCAGACAGGGGCAACACAGATACGCAGTATTTT.

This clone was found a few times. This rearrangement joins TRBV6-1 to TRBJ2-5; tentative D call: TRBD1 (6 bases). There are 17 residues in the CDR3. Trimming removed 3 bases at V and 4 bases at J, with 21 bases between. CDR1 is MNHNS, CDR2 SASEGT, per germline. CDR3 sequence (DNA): TGTGCCAGCAGTGACGGGGTGGGGGCAGGTCCTTCAGAGACCCAGTACTTC. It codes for CASSDGVGAGPSETQYF.

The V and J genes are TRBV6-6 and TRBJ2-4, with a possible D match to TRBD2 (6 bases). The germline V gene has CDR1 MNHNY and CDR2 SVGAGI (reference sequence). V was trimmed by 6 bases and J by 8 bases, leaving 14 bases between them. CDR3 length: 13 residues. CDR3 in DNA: TGTGCCAGCAGGTTCCCCTCGGGGGACATTCAGTACTTC. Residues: CASRFPSGDIQYF.

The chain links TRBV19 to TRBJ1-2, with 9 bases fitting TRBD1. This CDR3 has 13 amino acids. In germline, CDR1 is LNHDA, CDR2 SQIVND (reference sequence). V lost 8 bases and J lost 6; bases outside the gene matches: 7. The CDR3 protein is CASRGTGMNGYTF. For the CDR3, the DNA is TGTGCCAGTCGGGGGACAGGGATGAATGGCTACACCTTC.

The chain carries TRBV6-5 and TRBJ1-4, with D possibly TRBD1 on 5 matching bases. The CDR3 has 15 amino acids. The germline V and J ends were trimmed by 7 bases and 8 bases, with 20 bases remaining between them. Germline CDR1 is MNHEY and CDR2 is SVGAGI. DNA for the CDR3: TGTGCCAGCACTCCCACAGTAGGGGCCGTGGAAAAACTGTTTTTT. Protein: CASTPTVGAVEKLFF.

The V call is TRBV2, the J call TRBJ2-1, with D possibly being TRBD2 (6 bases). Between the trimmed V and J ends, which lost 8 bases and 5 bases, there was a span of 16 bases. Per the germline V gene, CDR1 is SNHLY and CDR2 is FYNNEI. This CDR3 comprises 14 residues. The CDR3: CASRTGLNDNEQFF. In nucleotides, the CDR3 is TGTGCCAGCCGTACCGGACTAAATGACAATGAGCAGTTCTTC. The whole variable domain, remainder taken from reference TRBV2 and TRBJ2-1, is EPEVTQTPSHQVTQMGQEVILRCVPISNHLYFYWYRQILGQKVEFLVSFYNNEISEKSEIFDDQFSVERPDGSNFTLKIRSTKLEDSAMYFCASRTGLNDNEQFFGPGTRLTVL.

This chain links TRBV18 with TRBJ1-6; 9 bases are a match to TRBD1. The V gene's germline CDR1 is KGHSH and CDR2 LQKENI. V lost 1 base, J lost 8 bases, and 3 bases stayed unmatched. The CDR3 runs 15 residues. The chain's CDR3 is CASSPQDRGDSPLHF. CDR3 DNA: TGTGCCAGCTCACCACAGGACAGGGGTGATTCACCCCTCCACTTT.

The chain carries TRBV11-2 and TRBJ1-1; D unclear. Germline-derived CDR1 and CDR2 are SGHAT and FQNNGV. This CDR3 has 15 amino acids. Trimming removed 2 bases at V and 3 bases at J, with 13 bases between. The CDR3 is CASSLQIDGHTEAFF. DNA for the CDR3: TGTGCCAGCAGCTTACAGATAGATGGGCACACTGAAGCTTTCTTT.

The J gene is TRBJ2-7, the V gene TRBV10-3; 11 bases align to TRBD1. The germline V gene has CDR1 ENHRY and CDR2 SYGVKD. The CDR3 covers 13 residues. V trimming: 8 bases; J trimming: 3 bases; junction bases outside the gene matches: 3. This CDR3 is CAIDGTGGYEQYF. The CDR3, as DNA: TGTGCCATCGATGGGACAGGGGGCTACGAGCAGTACTTC.

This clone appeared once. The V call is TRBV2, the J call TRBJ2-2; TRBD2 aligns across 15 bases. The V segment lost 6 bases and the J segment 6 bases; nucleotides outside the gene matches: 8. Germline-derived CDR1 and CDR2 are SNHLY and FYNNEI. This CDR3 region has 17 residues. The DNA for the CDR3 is TGTGCCAGCAGAACGCCCGGACTAGCGGGGGGGTCCGGGGAGCTGTTTTTT. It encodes CASRTPGLAGGSGELFF. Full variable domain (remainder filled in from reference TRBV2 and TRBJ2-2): EPEVTQTPSHQVTQMGQEVILRCVPISNHLYFYWYRQILGQKVEFLVSFYNNEISEKSEIFDDQFSVERPDGSNFTLKIRSTKLEDSAMYFCASRTPGLAGGSGELFFGEGSRLTVL.

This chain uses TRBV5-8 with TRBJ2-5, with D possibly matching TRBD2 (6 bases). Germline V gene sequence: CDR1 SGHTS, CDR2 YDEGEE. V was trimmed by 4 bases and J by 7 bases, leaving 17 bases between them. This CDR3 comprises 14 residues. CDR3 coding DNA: TGTGCCAGCAGCCCCCGTGGGGGGTACGGGACCCAGTACTTC. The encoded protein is CASSPRGGYGTQYF.

As DNA, the CDR3 is TGTGCCAGCAGTTCAGACAGGGGTAATTCACCCCTCCACTTT. The encoded protein is CASSSDRGNSPLHF. The chain employs TRBV16 and TRBJ1-6; 8 bases are shared with TRBD1. The germline gives CDR1 KGHSY, CDR2 FQNENV. This CDR3 region has 14 residues. V gave up 6 bases and J gave up 6 bases; unmatched junction bases: 4.

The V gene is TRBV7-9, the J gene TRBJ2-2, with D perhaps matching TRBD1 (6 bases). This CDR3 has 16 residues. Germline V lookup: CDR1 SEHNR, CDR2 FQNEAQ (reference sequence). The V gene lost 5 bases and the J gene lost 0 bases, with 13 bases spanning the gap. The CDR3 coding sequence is TGTGCCAGCAGCAGAGACAGGCGAACGAACACCGGGGAGCTGTTTTTT. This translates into CASSRDRRTNTGELFF.

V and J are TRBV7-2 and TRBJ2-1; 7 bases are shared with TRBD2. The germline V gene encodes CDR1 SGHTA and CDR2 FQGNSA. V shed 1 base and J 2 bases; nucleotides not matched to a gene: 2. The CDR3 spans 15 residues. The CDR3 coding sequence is TGTGCCAGCAGCTTAGGGCGGGGGACCTACAATGAGCAGTTCTTC. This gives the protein CASSLGRGTYNEQFF.

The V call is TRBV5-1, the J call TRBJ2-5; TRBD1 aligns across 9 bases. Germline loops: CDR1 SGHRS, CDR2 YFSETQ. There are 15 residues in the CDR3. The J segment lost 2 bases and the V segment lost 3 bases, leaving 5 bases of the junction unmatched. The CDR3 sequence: CASSSGTGYQETQYF. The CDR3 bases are TGCGCCAGCAGCTCCGGGACAGGGTATCAAGAGACCCAGTACTTC.

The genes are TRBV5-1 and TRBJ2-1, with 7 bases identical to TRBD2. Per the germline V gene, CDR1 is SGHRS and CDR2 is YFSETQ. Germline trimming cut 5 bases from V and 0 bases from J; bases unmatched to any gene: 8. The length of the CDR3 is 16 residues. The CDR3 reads CASSSQAGSSYNEQFF. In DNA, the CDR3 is TGCGCCAGCAGTTCCCAAGCGGGGAGCTCCTACAATGAGCAGTTCTTC.

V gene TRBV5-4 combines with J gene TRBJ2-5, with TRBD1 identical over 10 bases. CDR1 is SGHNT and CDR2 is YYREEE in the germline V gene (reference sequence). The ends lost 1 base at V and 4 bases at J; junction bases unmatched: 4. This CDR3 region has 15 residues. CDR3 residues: CASSLTTGGGETQYF. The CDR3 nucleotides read TGTGCCAGCAGCTTGACGACAGGGGGCGGAGAGACCCAGTACTTC.

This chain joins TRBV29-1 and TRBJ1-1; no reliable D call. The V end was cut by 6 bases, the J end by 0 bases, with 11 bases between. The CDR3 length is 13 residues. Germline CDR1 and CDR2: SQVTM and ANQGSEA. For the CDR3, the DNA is TGCAGCGTCAGTCGAGGGTTGAACACTGAAGCTTTCTTT. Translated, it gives CSVSRGLNTEAFF.

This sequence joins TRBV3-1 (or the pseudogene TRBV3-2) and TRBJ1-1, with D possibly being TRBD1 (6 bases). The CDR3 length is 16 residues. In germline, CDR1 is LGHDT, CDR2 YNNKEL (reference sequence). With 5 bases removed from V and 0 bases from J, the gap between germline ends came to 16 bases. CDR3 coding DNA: TGTGCCAGCAGCGCTCGCCCCGGACAGTTGAACACTGAAGCTTTCTTT. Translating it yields CASSARPGQLNTEAFF.

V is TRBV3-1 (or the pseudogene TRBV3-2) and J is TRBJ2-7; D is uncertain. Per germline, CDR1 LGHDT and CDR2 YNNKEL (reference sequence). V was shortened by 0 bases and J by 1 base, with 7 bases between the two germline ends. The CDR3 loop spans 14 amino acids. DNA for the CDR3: TGTGCCAGCAGCCAAGATATGCGGTCCTACGAGCAGTACTTC. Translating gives CASSQDMRSYEQYF.

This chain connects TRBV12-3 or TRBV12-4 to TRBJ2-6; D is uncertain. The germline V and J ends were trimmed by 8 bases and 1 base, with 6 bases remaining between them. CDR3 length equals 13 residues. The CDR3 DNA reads TGTGCCAGCTCGAGATCTGGGGCCAACGTCCTGACTTTC. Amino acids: CASSRSGANVLTF.

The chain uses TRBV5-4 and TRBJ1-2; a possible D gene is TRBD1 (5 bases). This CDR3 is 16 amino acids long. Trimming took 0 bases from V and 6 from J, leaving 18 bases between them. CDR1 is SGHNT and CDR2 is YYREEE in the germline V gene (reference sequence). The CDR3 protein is CASSLDNHPGRNGYTF. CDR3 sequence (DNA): TGTGCCAGCAGCTTGGACAATCATCCAGGGAGGAATGGCTACACCTTC.